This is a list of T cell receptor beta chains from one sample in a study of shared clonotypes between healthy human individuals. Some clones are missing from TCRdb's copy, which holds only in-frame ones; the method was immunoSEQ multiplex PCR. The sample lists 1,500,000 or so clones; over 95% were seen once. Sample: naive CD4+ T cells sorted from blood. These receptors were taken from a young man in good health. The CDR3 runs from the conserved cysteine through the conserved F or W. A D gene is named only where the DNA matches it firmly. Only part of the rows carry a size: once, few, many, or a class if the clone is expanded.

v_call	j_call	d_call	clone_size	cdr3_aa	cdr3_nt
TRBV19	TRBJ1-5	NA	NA	CASSLYRVGNQPQHF	TGTGCCAGTAGCCTATATAGGGTGGGCAATCAGCCCCAGCATTTT
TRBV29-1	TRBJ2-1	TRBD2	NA	CSVGGREGSYNEQFF	TGCAGCGTTGGGGGCCGGGAGGGCTCCTACAATGAGCAGTTCTTC
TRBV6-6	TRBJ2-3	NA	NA	CASSSGLHVADDTQYF	TGTGCCAGCAGTTCGGGACTCCACGTGGCGGACGATACGCAGTATTTT
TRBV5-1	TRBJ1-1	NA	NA	CASSLKGTGLLRNTEAFF	TGCGCCAGCAGCTTGAAGGGAACAGGGCTTCTTCGGAACACTGAAGCTTTCTTT
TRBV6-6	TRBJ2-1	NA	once	CASSYSMTDNEQFF	TGTGCCAGCAGTTACTCGATGACTGACAATGAGCAGTTCTTC
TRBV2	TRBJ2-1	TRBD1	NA	CASSVDRGFNEQFF	TGTGCCAGCAGTGTAGACAGGGGATTCAATGAGCAGTTCTTC
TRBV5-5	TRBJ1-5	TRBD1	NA	CASSLAQGNQPQHF	TGTGCCAGCAGCTTGGCACAGGGGAATCAGCCCCAGCATTTT
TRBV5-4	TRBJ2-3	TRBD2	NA	CASSWEGPRTDTQYF	TGTGCCAGCAGCTGGGAGGGCCCTCGTACAGATACGCAGTATTTT
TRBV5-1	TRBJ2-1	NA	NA	CASSLGPVSSYNEQFF	TGCGCCAGCAGCTTGGGTCCGGTGAGCTCCTACAATGAGCAGTTCTTC
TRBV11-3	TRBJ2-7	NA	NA	CASSPRDSLSYEQYF	TGTGCCAGCAGCCCCCGAGACAGCCTCTCCTACGAGCAGTACTTC
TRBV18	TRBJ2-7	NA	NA	CASSPPGAYEQYF	TGTGCCAGCTCGCCACCTGGAGCTTACGAGCAGTACTTC
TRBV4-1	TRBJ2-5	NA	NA	CASSQDWRGYQETQYF	TGCGCCAGCAGCCAAGATTGGAGAGGGTACCAAGAGACCCAGTACTTC
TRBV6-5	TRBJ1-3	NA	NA	CASSPDRSGGNTIYF	TGTGCCAGCAGTCCTGACAGGAGCGGTGGAAACACCATATATTTT
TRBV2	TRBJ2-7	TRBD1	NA	CASTGTGDEQYF	TGTGCCAGCACCGGGACAGGGGACGAGCAGTACTTC
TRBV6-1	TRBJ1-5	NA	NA	CASSVAGISGNQPQHF	TGTGCCAGCAGTGTCGCGGGTATTTCGGGCAATCAGCCCCAGCATTTT
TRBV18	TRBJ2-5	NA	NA	CASSQRGRGASETQYF	TGTGCCAGCTCCCAGCGGGGCAGGGGGGCGAGCGAGACCCAGTACTTC
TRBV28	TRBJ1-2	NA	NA	CASSYNVGGRGVAGYTF	TGTGCCAGCAGCTATAATGTTGGCGGGCGGGGAGTTGCTGGCTACACCTTC
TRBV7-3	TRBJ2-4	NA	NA	CASSADGQNIQYF	TGTGCCAGCAGCGCAGACGGGCAAAACATTCAGTACTTC
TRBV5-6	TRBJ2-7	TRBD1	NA	CASSFRGQGTYEQYF	TGTGCCAGCAGCTTCCGGGGACAGGGGACCTACGAGCAGTACTTC
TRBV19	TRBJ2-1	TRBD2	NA	CASSRIAGRPYNEQFF	TGTGCCAGTAGTCGTATAGCGGGAAGACCCTACAATGAGCAGTTCTTC
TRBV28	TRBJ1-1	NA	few	CASSQGAAAFF	TGTGCCAGCAGTCAAGGGGCGGCAGCTTTCTTT
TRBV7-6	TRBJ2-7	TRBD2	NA	CASSPRRTSGNYEQYF	TGTGCCAGCAGCCCCCGCAGGACTAGCGGGAACTACGAGCAGTACTTC
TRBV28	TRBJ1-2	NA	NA	CASSRMYGYGYTF	TGTGCCAGCAGCCGAATGTATGGCTATGGCTACACCTTC
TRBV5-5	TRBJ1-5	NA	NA	CASSLDGYSNQPQHF	TGTGCCAGCAGCTTGGATGGGTATAGCAATCAGCCCCAGCATTTT
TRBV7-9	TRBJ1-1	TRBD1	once	CASSARTGMNTEAFF	TGTGCCAGCAGCGCCCGGACAGGGATGAACACTGAAGCTTTCTTT
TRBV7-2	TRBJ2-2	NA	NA	CASSLIKQLNTGELFF	TGTGCCAGCAGCTTAATAAAACAGTTGAACACCGGGGAGCTGTTTTTT
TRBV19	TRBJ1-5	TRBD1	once	CASSIGTGVNQPQHF	TGTGCCAGTAGTATAGGGACAGGGGTCAATCAGCCCCAGCATTTT
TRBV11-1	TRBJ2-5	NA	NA	CASSSRQKETQYF	TGTGCCAGCAGCTCCAGACAGAAAGAGACCCAGTACTTC
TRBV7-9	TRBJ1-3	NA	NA	CASERSSGNTIYF	TGTGCCAGCGAGCGCAGCTCTGGAAACACCATATATTTT
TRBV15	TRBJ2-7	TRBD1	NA	CATSRPPGTGDEQYF	TGTGCCACCAGCAGGCCCCCCGGGACAGGGGACGAGCAGTACTTC
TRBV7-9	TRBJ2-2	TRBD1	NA	CASSRQGDLGELFF	TGTGCCAGCAGCCGACAGGGGGATCTTGGGGAGCTGTTTTTT
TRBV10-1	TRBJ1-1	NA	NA	CASSGPGANTEAFF	TGCGCCAGCAGTGGCCCAGGGGCTAACACTGAAGCTTTCTTT
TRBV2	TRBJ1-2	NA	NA	CASSEGSDYGYTF	TGTGCCAGCAGTGAAGGCTCAGACTATGGCTACACCTTC
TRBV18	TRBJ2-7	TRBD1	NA	CASSLDRGHYYEQYF	TGTGCCAGCTCACTAGACAGGGGGCATTACTACGAGCAGTACTTC
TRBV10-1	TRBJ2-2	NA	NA	CASSPNSNTGELFF	TGCGCCAGCAGTCCGAATTCAAACACCGGGGAGCTGTTTTTT
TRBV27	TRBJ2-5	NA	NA	CASSPTLTRETQYF	TGTGCCAGCAGTCCCACCCTAACCCGAGAGACCCAGTACTTC
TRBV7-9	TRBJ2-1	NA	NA	CASSLDGQSGWFF	TGTGCCAGCAGCTTAGACGGACAGTCCGGATGGTTCTTC